Listed below are T cell receptor beta chains from one sample, sequenced in a study of monozygotic twins with inflammatory bowel disease. TCRdb reprocessed the 5' RACE reads and stores each CDR3 protein as one record, lacking DNA. The sample table sets out 150,000 to 200,000 distinct CDR3 sequences. Sequenced sample: blood. The receptors shown here come from a human donor with ulcerative colitis or Crohn's disease, or a healthy co-twin of an affected twin (not recorded which). Both conserved end residues are part of each CDR3.

V gene: TRBV11-2; J gene: TRBJ2-3; CDR3 protein: CASSLSVVLTDTQYF
V gene: TRBV20-1; J gene: TRBJ1-3; CDR3 protein: CSARVRQISGNTIYF
V gene: TRBV7-2; J gene: TRBJ1-6; CDR3 protein: CASSPRLASNSPLHF
V gene: TRBV5-1; J gene: TRBJ2-5; CDR3 protein: CASSLQTGQTGQTQYF
V gene: TRBV5-5; J gene: TRBJ2-1; CDR3 protein: CASSLGSGRMNEQFF
V gene: TRBV14; J gene: TRBJ2-7; CDR3 protein: CASRPIGASYEQYF
V gene: TRBV30; J gene: TRBJ2-5; CDR3 protein: CAWRGVETQYF
V gene: TRBV15; J gene: TRBJ2-4; CDR3 protein: CATSLGRGAKNIQYF
V gene: TRBV7-9; J gene: TRBJ1-5; CDR3 protein: CGGGRLDQPQHF
V gene: TRBV29-1; J gene: TRBJ2-1; CDR3 protein: CSAGGGNEQFF
V gene: TRBV5-6; J gene: TRBJ2-2; CDR3 protein: CASSWGQANTGELFF
V gene: TRBV5-1; J gene: TRBJ1-2; CDR3 protein: CASSLSQDYGYTF
V gene: TRBV6-1; J gene: TRBJ2-2; CDR3 protein: CASSLGGLAGELFF
V gene: TRBV29-1; J gene: TRBJ2-2; CDR3 protein: CSAVGGGPTTGELFF
V gene: TRBV5-1; J gene: TRBJ2-7; CDR3 protein: CASSPRDNYEQYF
V gene: TRBV20-1; J gene: TRBJ2-7; CDR3 protein: CSAIAEAYEQYF
V gene: TRBV28; J gene: TRBJ2-7; CDR3 protein: CASSALLRSGRADEQYF
V gene: TRBV18; J gene: TRBJ1-2; CDR3 protein: CASSPGSSYGYTF
V gene: TRBV19; J gene: TRBJ2-5; CDR3 protein: CASSMMADGTQYF
V gene: TRBV6-4; J gene: TRBJ1-6; CDR3 protein: CASIWTGPSPLHF
V gene: TRBV3-1; J gene: TRBJ1-2; CDR3 protein: CASSQTNRYTF
V gene: TRBV5-1; J gene: TRBJ2-3; CDR3 protein: CASSLQLGTDTQYF
V gene: TRBV6-5; J gene: TRBJ1-1; CDR3 protein: CASSYTDRDTYTEAFF
V gene: TRBV20-1; J gene: TRBJ2-3; CDR3 protein: CSAKKAGDVDTQYF
V gene: TRBV2; J gene: TRBJ1-1; CDR3 protein: CATLPRKNTEAFF
V gene: TRBV16; J gene: TRBJ1-3; CDR3 protein: CASSQSAGISGNTIYF
V gene: TRBV5-1; J gene: TRBJ1-1; CDR3 protein: CASSPFDTGTNTEAFF